The clone carrying this T cell receptor (beta chain) was counted a few times. Its antigen remains unknown. This sample was taken from a study of T cells in Graves' hyperthyroidism and ophthalmopathy. Study-wide findings and caveats: Ophthalmopathy got predicted by the model a median about six months before its onset.

The PBMCs were sourced from fresh peripheral blood (around 9.3 ml). Amplification yielded TCR beta CDR3 regions, with RNA transcripts as the source. HTBI primers drove first-round RT-PCR of the TCR CDR3. MiXCR, applied by TCRdb to the multiplex PCR reads, yields one record per CDR3 protein. The table has hundreds of thousands of distinct CDR3 sequences, around 21% seen once. The TCR was taken from a man younger than 45 with Graves' ophthalmopathy. Sequencing used blood.

Written as DNA, the CDR3 is TGTGCCAGCAGACCCGCCGGTGCAGGGGGAGAGACCCAGTACTTC. Its protein product is CASRPAGAGGETQYF. This chain joins TRBV7-2 and TRBJ2-5, with 7 bases fitting TRBD1. V shed 6 bases and J 4 bases; nucleotides not matched to a gene: 11. This CDR3 spans 15 amino acids. The germline V gene encodes CDR1 SGHTA and CDR2 FQGNSA.